A selection of T cell receptor beta chains follows, all from one sample in a study of cytomegalovirus exposure and HLA in healthy donors. Clones were sequenced by immunoSEQ multiplex PCR, and TCRdb holds only the in-frame ones, with some missing. The profile shows 200,000 to 250,000 clones, 75% to 85% of them singletons. The specimen was PBMCs. The receptors come from a woman aged 60-75 years in good health and CMV-seropositive. The CDR3 runs from the conserved cysteine through the conserved F or W. The D gene is left open where the match is weak. Clone size is not always given. Where it is, it says once, few, many or a class for expanded clones.

j_call d_call clone_size v_call cdr3_nt cdr3_aa
TRBJ1-2 TRBD1 . TRBV11-1 TGTGCCAGCAGCAAGGGACAGGGTGATGGCTACACCTTC CASSKGQGDGYTF
TRBJ1-5 . . TRBV2 TGTGCCAGCAGTGACCTGACGGGAGGGCAGCCCCAGCATTTT CASSDLTGGQPQHF
TRBJ2-7 . . TRBV7-3 TGTGCCAACCCCGGGGTGGCGACCTACGAGCAGTACTTC CANPGVATYEQYF
TRBJ2-7 TRBD2 . TRBV7-8 TGTGCCAGCAAACTTAGCGGGAGCTCCTACGAGCAGTACTTC CASKLSGSSYEQYF
TRBJ2-1 TRBD1 few TRBV7-9 TGTGCCAGCAGCTTAGACAGGGGCATGCAGTTCTTC CASSLDRGMQFF
TRBJ1-2 . . TRBV4-1 TGCGCCAGCAGCCGCGGACAGTATGGCTACACCTTC CASSRGQYGYTF
TRBJ2-5 . . TRBV18 TGTGCCAGCTCACCACTTAGGGGTTGGGAGACCCAGTACTTC CASSPLRGWETQYF
TRBJ2-3 . . TRBV5-1 TGCGCCAGCAGCTTGGGTCAGACAAGCACAGATACGCAGTATTTT CASSLGQTSTDTQYF
TRBJ2-3 . few TRBV30 TGTGCCTGGACTCAGGGGCCTACGCAGTATTTT CAWTQGPTQYF
TRBJ1-5 . . TRBV30 TGTGCCTGGAGTTCCCGCGGGTCCCGACATCAGCCCCAGCATTTT CAWSSRGSRHQPQHF
TRBJ2-2 . . TRBV2 TGTGCCAGCAGGACTTCTAGCAGAGCGAACACCGGGGAGCTGTTTTTT CASRTSSRANTGELFF
TRBJ2-2 TRBD1 . TRBV10-3 TGTGCCATCAGCCTGAGGGGGCCCACCGGGGAGCTGTTTTTT CAISLRGPTGELFF
TRBJ2-7 . once TRBV27 TGTGCCACCGGACATACCGTTTACGAGCAGTACTTC CATGHTVYEQYF
TRBJ1-1 TRBD1 few TRBV4-1 TGCGCCAGCAGCCAGACAGGGGGTCGTGGAACTGAAGCTTTCTTT CASSQTGGRGTEAFF
TRBJ2-1 TRBD1 . TRBV4-1 TGCGCCAGCAGCAGACAGGGGTATGAGCAGTTCTTC CASSRQGYEQFF